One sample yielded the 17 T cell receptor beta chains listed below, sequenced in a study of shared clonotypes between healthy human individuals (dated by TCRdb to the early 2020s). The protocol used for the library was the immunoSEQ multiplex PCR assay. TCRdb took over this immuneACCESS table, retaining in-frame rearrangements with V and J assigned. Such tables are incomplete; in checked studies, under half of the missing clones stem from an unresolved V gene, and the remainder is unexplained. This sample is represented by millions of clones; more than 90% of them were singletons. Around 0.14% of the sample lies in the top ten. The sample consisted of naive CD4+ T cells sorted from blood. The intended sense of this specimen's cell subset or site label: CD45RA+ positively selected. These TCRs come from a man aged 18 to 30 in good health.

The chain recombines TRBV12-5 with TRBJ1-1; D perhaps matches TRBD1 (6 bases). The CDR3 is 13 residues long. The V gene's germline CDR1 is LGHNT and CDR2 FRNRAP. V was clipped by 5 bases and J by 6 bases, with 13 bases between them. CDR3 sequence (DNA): TGTGCTAGTGGTGCCTCGCCAGGGGCTGAAGCTTTCTTT. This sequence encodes CASGASPGAEAFF. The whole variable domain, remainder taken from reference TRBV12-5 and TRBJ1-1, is DARVTQTPRHKVTEMGQEVTMRCQPILGHNTVFWYRQTMMQGLELLAYFRNRAPLDDSGMPKDRFSAEMPDATLATLKIQPSEPRDSAVYFCASGASPGAEAFFGQGTRLTVV.

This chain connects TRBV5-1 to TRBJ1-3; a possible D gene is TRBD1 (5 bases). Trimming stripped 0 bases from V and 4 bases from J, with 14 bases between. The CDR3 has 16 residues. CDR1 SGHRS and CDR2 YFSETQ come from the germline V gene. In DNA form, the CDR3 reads TGCGCCAGCAGCTTGGGGCCGGGGGGATCCGGAAACACCATATATTTT. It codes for CASSLGPGGSGNTIYF.

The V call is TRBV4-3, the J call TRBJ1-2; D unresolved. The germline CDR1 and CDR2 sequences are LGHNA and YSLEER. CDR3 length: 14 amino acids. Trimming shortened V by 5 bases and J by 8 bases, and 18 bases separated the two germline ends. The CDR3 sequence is CASSSSGLVRGYTF. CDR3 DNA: TGCGCCAGCAGCAGTTCCGGCCTCGTAAGGGGCTACACCTTC.

Here the CDR3 reads CATSRTRTGKVAGELFF. CDR3 DNA: TGTGCCACCAGCAGAACACGGACAGGGAAGGTTGCCGGGGAGCTGTTTTTT. V usage is TRBV15 and J usage is TRBJ2-2; 8 positions agree with TRBD1. V was pared by 2 bases and J by 6 bases, with 11 bases of the junction left unmatched. Germline lookup yields CDR1 LNHNV and CDR2 YYDKDF (reference sequence). CDR3 size: 17 residues.

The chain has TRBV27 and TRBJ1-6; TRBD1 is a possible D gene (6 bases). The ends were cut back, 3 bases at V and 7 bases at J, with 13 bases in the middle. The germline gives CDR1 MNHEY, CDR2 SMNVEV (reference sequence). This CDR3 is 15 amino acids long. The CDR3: CASSFYRGPNSPLHF. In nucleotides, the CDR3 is TGTGCCAGCAGTTTTTATCGGGGGCCGAATTCACCCCTCCACTTT.

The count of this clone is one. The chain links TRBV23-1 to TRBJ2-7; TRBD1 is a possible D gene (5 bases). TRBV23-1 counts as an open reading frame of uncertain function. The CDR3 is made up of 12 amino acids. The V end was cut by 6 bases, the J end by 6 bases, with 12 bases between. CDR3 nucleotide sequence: TGCGCCAGCAGCCGGGCAAGGGGCGAGCAGTACTTC. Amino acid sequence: CASSRARGEQYF.

The CDR3 DNA is TGCAGCGTTTACGGACTAGCGGGAGCGATGGGTGAGCAGTTCTTC. This sequence encodes CSVYGLAGAMGEQFF. The V call is TRBV29-1, the J call TRBJ2-1, with TRBD2 identical over 13 bases. The trim removed 5 bases at V and 9 bases at J, leaving 10 bases unmatched. CDR1 and CDR2 from the germline V gene are SQVTM and ANQGSEA. The CDR3 sequence is 15 residues long.

CDR3 nucleotide sequence: TGTGCCAGCAGGCGGTCTGGGGTGAACACTGAAGCTTTCTTT. This encodes CASRRSGVNTEAFF. The chain recombines TRBV6-6 with TRBJ1-1; D call uncertain. Per the germline V gene, CDR1 is MNHNY and CDR2 is SVGAGI (reference sequence). This CDR3 region has 14 residues. Trimming cost V 6 bases and J 0 bases, with 11 bases left between them.

CDR3 nucleotide sequence: TGTGCCAGCTCACCACCTATCGGGGCTGAAAAACTGTTTTTT. Translated, it gives CASSPPIGAEKLFF. The V call is TRBV18, the J call TRBJ1-4, with D perhaps TRBD1 (5 bases). Trimming removed 0 bases at V and 7 bases at J, with 9 bases between. This CDR3 has 14 residues. The germline V gene encodes CDR1 KGHSH and CDR2 LQKENI.

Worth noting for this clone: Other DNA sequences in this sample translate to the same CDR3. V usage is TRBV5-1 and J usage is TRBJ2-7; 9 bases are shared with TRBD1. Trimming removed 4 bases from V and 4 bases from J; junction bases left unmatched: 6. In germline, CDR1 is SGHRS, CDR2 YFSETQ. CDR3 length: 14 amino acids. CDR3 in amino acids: CASSLGQGGYEQYF. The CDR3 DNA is TGCGCCAGCAGCCTGGGACAGGGTGGGTACGAGCAGTACTTC.

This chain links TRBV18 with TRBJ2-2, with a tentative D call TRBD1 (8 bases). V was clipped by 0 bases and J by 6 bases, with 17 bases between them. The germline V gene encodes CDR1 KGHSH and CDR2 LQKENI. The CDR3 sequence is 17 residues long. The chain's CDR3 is CASSPPNRGGESGELFF. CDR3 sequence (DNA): TGTGCCAGCTCACCACCGAACAGGGGGGGTGAATCCGGGGAGCTGTTTTTT.

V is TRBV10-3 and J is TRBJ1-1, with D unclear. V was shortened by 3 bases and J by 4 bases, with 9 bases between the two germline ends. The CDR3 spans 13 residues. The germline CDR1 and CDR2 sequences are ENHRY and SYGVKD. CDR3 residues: CAISEMGGTEAFF. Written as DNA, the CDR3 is TGTGCCATCAGTGAAATGGGCGGCACTGAAGCTTTCTTT.

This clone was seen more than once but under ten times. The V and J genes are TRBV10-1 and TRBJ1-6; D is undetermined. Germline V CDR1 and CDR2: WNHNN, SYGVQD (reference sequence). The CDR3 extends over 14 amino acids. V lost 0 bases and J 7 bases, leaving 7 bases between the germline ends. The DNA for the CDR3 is TGCGCCAGCAGTGAGTCGGGGAAAAATTCACCCCTCCACTTT. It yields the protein CASSESGKNSPLHF.

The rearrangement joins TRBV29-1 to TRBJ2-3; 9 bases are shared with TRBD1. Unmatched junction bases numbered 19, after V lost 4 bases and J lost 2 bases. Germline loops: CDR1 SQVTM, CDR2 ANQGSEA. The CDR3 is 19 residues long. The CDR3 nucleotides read TGCAGCGTTGTGGTGGGACAGGGTGTTCGAGCGTCTATCACAGATACGCAGTATTTT. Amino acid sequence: CSVVVGQGVRASITDTQYF.

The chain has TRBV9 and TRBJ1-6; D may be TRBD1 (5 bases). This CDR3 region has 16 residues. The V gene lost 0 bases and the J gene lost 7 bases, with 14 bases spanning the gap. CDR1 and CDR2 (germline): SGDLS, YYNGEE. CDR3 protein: CASSVGEGQGNSPLHF. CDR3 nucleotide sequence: TGTGCCAGCAGCGTAGGGGAGGGGCAGGGCAATTCACCCCTCCACTTT.

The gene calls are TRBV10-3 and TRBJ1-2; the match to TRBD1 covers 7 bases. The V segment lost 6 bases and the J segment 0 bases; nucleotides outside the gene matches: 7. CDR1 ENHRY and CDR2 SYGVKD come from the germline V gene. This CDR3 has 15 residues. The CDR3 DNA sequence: TGTGCCATCAGACGGGACAGCAACCCTAACTATGGCTACACCTTC. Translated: CAIRRDSNPNYGYTF.

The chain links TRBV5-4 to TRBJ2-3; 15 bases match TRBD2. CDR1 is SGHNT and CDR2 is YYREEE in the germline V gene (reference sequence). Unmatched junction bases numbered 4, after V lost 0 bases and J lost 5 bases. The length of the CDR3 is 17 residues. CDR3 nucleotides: TGTGCCAGCAGCTTGGGGACTAGCGGGGGGGCCGGAGATACGCAGTATTTT. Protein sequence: CASSLGTSGGAGDTQYF.